The 27 T cell receptor beta chains reported below all come from one sample, sequenced in a study of persistence of HIV-infected CD4 T cells. Sequencing used immunoSEQ version 4 in survey mode. Using immunoSEQ multiplex PCR, the repertoire was profiled, and TCRdb retains in-frame clones only, with some absent. The sample lists more than 30,000 clones, about 80% occurring once. No antigen has been assigned to these receptors. Lysates of CMV-infected fibroblasts at 10 ug/mL stimulated these cells. Memory cells lacking CD40L and CD69 with high CD45RO were sorted. This material consisted of CD4+ T cells sorted from PBMCs after roughly 17-hour stimulation, taken from a patient who received antiretroviral therapy. Every receptor here comes from an adult woman with HIV who was CMV-seropositive.

The V gene is TRBV2, the J gene TRBJ2-1; possibly TRBD2 for D (6 bases). Trimming shortened V by 2 bases and J by 15 bases, and 14 bases separated the two germline ends. Germline CDR1 and CDR2: SNHLY and FYNNEI. The CDR3 runs 12 residues. The CDR3 region is CASSEPRGGRFF. The CDR3 nucleotides read TGTGCCAGCAGTGAACCGCGGGGCGGCAGGTTCTTC.

This chain links TRBV7-2 with TRBJ1-1, with D possibly being TRBD1 (6 bases). The CDR3 is 17 amino acids. Germline V gene lookup returns CDR1 SGHTA and CDR2 FQGNSA. The V and J ends lost 5 bases and 1 base respectively, with 20 bases between them. The CDR3 sequence is CASSARAPGHPNTEAFF. The DNA for the CDR3 is TGTGCCAGCAGCGCCCGAGCTCCGGGACACCCGAACACTGAAGCTTTCTTT. Based on the CDR3 plus reference TRBV7-2 and TRBJ1-1, the full variable domain is GAGVSQSPSNKVTEKGKDVELRCDPISGHTALYWYRQSLGQGLEFLIYFQGNSAPDKSGLPSDRFSAERTGGSVSTLTIQRTQQEDSAVYLCASSARAPGHPNTEAFFGQGTRLTVV.

In nucleotides, the CDR3 is TGTGCCAGCAGTGTTCAGGGTCGGGGCAGCAATCAGCCCCAGCATTTT. Translated: CASSVQGRGSNQPQHF. This chain joins TRBV6-1 and TRBJ1-5; D is possibly TRBD1 (5 bases). V gave up 4 bases and J gave up 1 base, with 14 bases separating them. The CDR3 totals 16 residues. Germline loops: CDR1 MNHNS, CDR2 SASEGT.

This clone was recorded once. The chain carries TRBV7-8 and TRBJ2-5; 9 bases align to TRBD2. The CDR3 extends over 14 amino acids. Trimming took 0 bases from V and 5 from J; bases not matched to a gene: 1. Germline CDR1 is SGHVS and CDR2 is FQNEAQ. CDR3 DNA: TGTGCCAGCAGCTTAGCGGGACTAGCTGAGACCCAGTACTTC. It is translated as CASSLAGLAETQYF. The variable domain in full, completed from reference TRBV7-8 and TRBJ2-5, reads GAGVSQSPRYKVAKRGQDVALRCDPISGHVSLFWYQQALGQGPEFLTYFQNEAQLDKSGLPSDRFFAERPEGSVSTLKIQRTQQEDSAVYLCASSLAGLAETQYFGPGTRLLVL.

The V gene is TRBV6-5, the J gene TRBJ1-2; no clear D gene. From germline, CDR1 is MNHEY and CDR2 SVGAGI. The germline V and J ends were trimmed by 6 bases and 4 bases, with 12 bases remaining between them. The CDR3 consists of 13 residues. The CDR3, as DNA: TGTGCCAGCAGCCCAGGCCAACGCTATGGCTACACCTTC. Translated: CASSPGQRYGYTF.

CDR3 DNA sequence: TGCGCCAGCAGCTTGAATCAGAACTATGGCTACACCTTC. Its translation is CASSLNQNYGYTF. The chain employs TRBV5-1 and TRBJ1-2; D unresolved. The germline gives CDR1 SGHRS, CDR2 YFSETQ. The CDR3 consists of 13 residues. Trimming removed 1 base from V and 2 bases from J, with 6 bases in between. Together with reference TRBV5-1 and TRBJ1-2, the CDR3 gives the full variable domain: KAGVTQTPRYLIKTRGQQVTLSCSPISGHRSVSWYQQTPGQGLQFLFEYFSETQRNKGNFPGRFSGRQFSNSRSEMNVSTLELGDSALYLCASSLNQNYGYTFGSGTRLTVV.

This clone was observed a few times. J is TRBJ1-5 and V is TRBV6-5; D is ambiguous. CDR1 and CDR2 from the germline V gene are MNHEY and SVGAGI. V was cut by 2 bases and J by 0 bases, with 2 bases left in between. The CDR3 contains 13 residues. For the CDR3, the DNA is TGTGCCAGCAGTTACGGTAGCAATCAGCCCCAGCATTTT. This sequence encodes CASSYGSNQPQHF.

In its sample, this clone was seen a few times. This chain uses TRBV7-8 with TRBJ2-7; D remains ambiguous. Trimming took off 3 bases at V and 6 bases at J, with 6 bases between the two ends. The CDR3 has 11 amino acids. Germline V gene sequence: CDR1 SGHVS, CDR2 FQNEAQ. The CDR3 sequence: CASSFAVEQYF. The CDR3, as DNA: TGTGCCAGCAGCTTTGCAGTCGAGCAGTACTTC.

The chain combines TRBV24-1 with TRBJ2-5; a weak D match, TRBD1 (8 bases). Trimming took 4 bases from V and 2 from J, leaving 28 bases between them. Germline-derived CDR1 and CDR2 are KGHDR and SFDVKD. The CDR3 sequence is 20 residues long. Here the CDR3 reads CATSESWTGRGTRPQETQYF. The CDR3 bases are TGTGCCACCAGTGAATCTTGGACAGGGAGGGGGACGCGGCCACAAGAGACCCAGTACTTC.

This clone was seen a single time. The V call is TRBV7-2, the J call TRBJ1-2; 7 bases are a match to TRBD1. V shed 1 base and J 8 bases; nucleotides not matched to a gene: 10. From germline, CDR1 is SGHTA and CDR2 FQGNSA. CDR3 length: 15 residues. The DNA of the CDR3 is TGTGCCAGCAGCTTAGAGGGACAGTGGTCCGGGGGCTACACCTTC. Its protein product is CASSLEGQWSGGYTF. The complete variable domain, with remaining parts taken from reference TRBV7-2 and TRBJ1-2, reads GAGVSQSPSNKVTEKGKDVELRCDPISGHTALYWYRQSLGQGLEFLIYFQGNSAPDKSGLPSDRFSAERTGGSVSTLTIQRTQQEDSAVYLCASSLEGQWSGGYTFGSGTRLTVV.

The genes are TRBV6-5 and TRBJ2-3, with D hard to call. Trimming took off 8 bases at V and 2 bases at J, with 8 bases between the two ends. Germline V gives CDR1 MNHEY, CDR2 SVGAGI. This CDR3 region has 12 residues. The CDR3 loop reads CASALHTDTQYF. The DNA of the CDR3 is TGTGCCAGCGCACTCCACACAGATACGCAGTATTTT.

The rearrangement uses TRBV23-1 and TRBJ2-2, with 13 bases identical to TRBD2. TRBV23-1 is annotated as an ORF whose role is uncertain. V was pared by 11 bases and J by 6 bases, with 6 bases of the junction left unmatched. The CDR3 consists of 14 residues. The CDR3 is CAGTSGMIPGELFF. DNA for the CDR3: TGCGCCGGGACTAGCGGGATGATCCCCGGGGAGCTGTTTTTT.

The chain links TRBV6-1 to TRBJ2-5; 7 bases are shared with TRBD2. The CDR3 sequence is 15 residues long. CDR1 and CDR2 from the germline V gene are MNHNS and SASEGT. The V and J ends lost 2 bases and 4 bases, in that order; junction bases with no gene match: 7. The DNA of the CDR3 is TGTGCCAGCAGTGAACCATTGGGGGGGAGAGAGACCCAGTACTTC. This gives the protein CASSEPLGGRETQYF.

The CDR3 reads CASSHRDLNIQYF. CDR3 DNA: TGTGCCAGTAGTCACCGGGACTTAAACATTCAGTACTTC. The chain carries TRBV19 and TRBJ2-4, with D perhaps matching TRBD2 (6 bases). The CDR3 consists of 13 residues. V was cut by 5 bases and J by 6 bases, with 11 bases left in between. Germline values: CDR1 LNHDA, CDR2 SQIVND (reference sequence).

The V gene is TRBV24-1, the J gene TRBJ1-1, with 8 nucleotides matching TRBD1. V lost 4 bases, J lost 0 bases, and 15 bases stayed unmatched. This CDR3 contains 19 residues. Germline values: CDR1 KGHDR, CDR2 SFDVKD. CDR3 in DNA: TGTGCCACCAGTGACACCGACAGGGGCCGTATTCGCATGAACACTGAAGCTTTCTTT. Amino acids: CATSDTDRGRIRMNTEAFF.

Concerning this clone itself: The same CDR3 also results from other DNA sequences found in this sample. The rearrangement joins TRBV2 to TRBJ1-3; weak D call: TRBD1 (5 bases). Trimming took 2 bases from V and 1 from J, leaving 9 bases between them. The CDR3 spans 15 residues. Per the germline V gene, CDR1 is SNHLY and CDR2 is FYNNEI. Here the CDR3 reads CASSERQSSGNTIYF. The CDR3 region has the DNA TGTGCCAGCAGTGAAAGACAGTCTTCTGGAAACACCATATATTTT.

The chain carries TRBV5-5 and TRBJ2-2; 10 bases match TRBD1. V lost 2 bases to trimming and J lost 5 bases; unmatched junction nucleotides: 6. The CDR3 runs to 16 residues. Germline V gene sequence: CDR1 SGHKS, CDR2 YYEKEE (reference sequence). The CDR3: CASSLRTGGSTGELFF. The CDR3 coding sequence is TGTGCCAGCAGCTTACGGACAGGGGGTTCTACCGGGGAGCTGTTTTTT.

The V and J genes are TRBV28 and TRBJ1-5; maybe TRBD1 (5 bases). Trimming removed 8 bases from V and 6 bases from J, with 17 bases in between. Looked up from germline, CDR1 is MDHEN and CDR2 is SYDVKM. The CDR3 sequence is 14 residues long. DNA of the CDR3: TGTGCCAGCGGGACCCCAGAATTCACTCAGCCCCAGCATTTT. Encoded protein: CASGTPEFTQPQHF. The whole variable domain, remainder taken from reference TRBV28 and TRBJ1-5, is DVKVTQSSRYLVKRTGEKVFLECVQDMDHENMFWYRQDPGLGLRLIYFSYDVKMKEKGDIPEGYSVSREKKERFSLILESASTNQTSMYLCASGTPEFTQPQHFGDGTRLSIL.

V and J are TRBV19 and TRBJ1-3; D unresolved. The germline gives CDR1 LNHDA, CDR2 SQIVND (reference sequence). This CDR3 contains 15 residues. V lost 7 bases, J lost 0 bases, and 13 bases lay in between. In nucleotides, the CDR3 is TGTGCCAGTACTCTAGAAGGAATCTCTGGAAACACCATATATTTT. This sequence encodes CASTLEGISGNTIYF.

The rearrangement joins TRBV6-1 to TRBJ1-2; no clear D. CDR3 length equals 14 residues. Germline loops: CDR1 MNHNS, CDR2 SASEGT. V was trimmed by 2 bases and J by 4 bases, leaving 11 bases between them. The CDR3 nucleotides read TGTGCCAGCAGTGAAATGGCAGCACTCTATGGCTACACCTTC. Its translation is CASSEMAALYGYTF.

V usage is TRBV28 and J usage is TRBJ1-2; 8 bases map to TRBD1. J was trimmed by 0 bases and V by 6 bases; bases with no gene match: 18. CDR3 length: 19 residues. Germline-derived CDR1 and CDR2 are MDHEN and SYDVKM. This CDR3 is CASRKGQGVATRTNYGYTF. The CDR3 DNA follows: TGTGCCAGCAGGAAAGGACAGGGAGTCGCCACCCGGACTAACTATGGCTACACCTTC.

The gene calls are TRBV28 and TRBJ2-1; D is undetermined. Trimming shortened V by 2 bases and J by 2 bases, and 7 bases separated the two germline ends. CDR1 is MDHEN, CDR2 SYDVKM, per germline. The CDR3 is 14 amino acids. The CDR3 DNA is TGTGCCAGCAGTTTAAGGGAAACCTACAATGAGCAGTTCTTC. Protein: CASSLRETYNEQFF. Filled out from reference TRBV28 and TRBJ2-1, the complete variable domain reads DVKVTQSSRYLVKRTGEKVFLECVQDMDHENMFWYRQDPGLGLRLIYFSYDVKMKEKGDIPEGYSVSREKKERFSLILESASTNQTSMYLCASSLRETYNEQFFGPGTRLTVL.

This clone came up a few times. The chain joins TRBV5-5 to TRBJ1-1, with D unclear. Trimming left V 0 bases short and J 5 bases short, with 14 bases between. This CDR3 spans 15 amino acids. CDR1 and CDR2 (germline): SGHKS, YYEKEE (reference sequence). CDR3 amino acids: CASSLEAGVTTEAFF. The CDR3 DNA follows: TGTGCCAGCAGCTTGGAGGCCGGGGTTACTACTGAAGCTTTCTTT.

The chain joins TRBV5-1 to TRBJ2-1; 8 bases map to TRBD2. CDR3 length equals 16 residues. From germline, CDR1 is SGHRS and CDR2 YFSETQ. V gave up 0 bases and J gave up 6 bases; unmatched junction bases: 8. The CDR3 bases are TGCGCCAGCAGCTTGGCGTCCAGCGGGAGCTCCAATGAGCAGTTCTTC. Amino acids: CASSLASSGSSNEQFF.

This rearrangement joins TRBV18 to TRBJ2-2, with TRBD1 as a possible D gene (5 bases). CDR1 and CDR2 (germline): KGHSH, LQKENI. V was cut by 3 bases and J by 4 bases, with 9 bases left in between. The CDR3 extends over 14 amino acids. The CDR3 here is CASSPQGPTGELFF. The CDR3 bases are TGTGCCAGCTCACCTCAGGGCCCCACCGGGGAGCTGTTTTTT. The full variable domain, in which reference TRBV18 and TRBJ2-2 provide the parts outside the CDR3, is NAGVMQNPRHLVRRRGQEARLRCSPMKGHSHVYWYRQLPEEGLKFMVYLQKENIIDESGMPKERFSAEFPKEGPSILRIQQVVRGDSAAYFCASSPQGPTGELFFGEGSRLTVL.

The chain couples TRBV11-2 to TRBJ1-1; maybe TRBD1 (6 bases). The germline CDR1 and CDR2 sequences are SGHAT and FQNNGV. The CDR3 is 15 amino acids. Trimming removed 6 bases at V and 4 bases at J, with 18 bases between. The CDR3 here is CASSRGQGPVTEAFF. The CDR3, as DNA: TGTGCCAGCAGTCGAGGGCAGGGGCCGGTCACTGAAGCTTTCTTT.

This chain connects TRBV29-1 to TRBJ2-3; 9 bases agree with TRBD1. The CDR3 has 16 residues. Trimming removed 3 bases from V and 3 bases from J; junction bases left unmatched: 10. CDR1 and CDR2 from the germline V gene are SQVTM and ANQGSEA. The CDR3 spells CSVEGGQGRGTDTQYF. CDR3 coding DNA: TGCAGCGTTGAGGGGGGACAGGGTAGAGGGACAGATACGCAGTATTTT.